This T cell receptor (beta chain) was documented in a study of blood T cell repertoires in COVID-19. The V gene lost 0 bases and the J gene lost 3 bases, with 12 bases spanning the gap. From germline, CDR1 is SGHKS and CDR2 YYEKEE (reference sequence). This CDR3 comprises 15 residues. Clones were sequenced by immunoSEQ multiplex PCR, and TCRdb holds only the in-frame ones, with some missing. The sample records roughly 250,000 clones, around 81% being singletons. The receptor was derived from a woman in her fifties or sixties with active or convalescent COVID-19. Sequencing input: peripheral blood. The genes are TRBV5-5 and TRBJ1-2; no clear D. The CDR3 DNA follows: TGTGCCAGCAGCTTGGCCCCGGGTATGGACTATGGCTACACCTTC. Translating gives CASSLAPGMDYGYTF.